This TCR beta chain was recorded in a study of molecular identifiers for immune sequencing clone quantification. This clonotype was observed at least ten times. Naive CD8 libraries used about 17,000 to 1,000,000 sorted cells and 10%, 30% or 50% RNA. The V gene lost 1 base and the J gene lost 4 bases, with 6 bases spanning the gap. The CDR3 has 13 amino acids. Germline lookup yields CDR1 SGHTA and CDR2 FQGNSA. Using its own MiXCR run on the PCR reads, TCRdb lists one record per CDR3 protein. The sample carries hundreds of thousands of distinct CDR3 sequences, about a fifth recorded once. Sequenced: naive CD8+ T cells from blood, with Jurkat cell RNA spiked in. Regarding subset: FACS-sorted CD8+CD4-CCR7+CD45RA+ naive T cells. This sequence originates from a human donor in good health. Some libraries in this study had Jurkat cell RNA spiked in. The chain recombines TRBV7-2 with TRBJ2-3; no reliable D call. CDR3 residues: CASSLDNPDTQYF. CDR3 coding DNA: TGTGCCAGCAGCTTAGATAACCCAGATACGCAGTATTTT.